The clone carrying this TCR beta chain was seen a handful of times. This record belongs to a study of T-cell reconstitution after alpha-beta-depleted transplantation in children. Germline-derived CDR1 and CDR2 are KGHDR and SFDVKD. The CDR3 totals 12 residues. Trimming removed 3 bases from V and 3 bases from J, with 2 bases in between. Library preparation (for TCRbeta) was performed with unique molecular identifiers. Each CDR3 protein gets one entry after TCRdb re-called the PCR reads with MiXCR. The data show around 360,000 distinct CDR3 sequences, about 9.3% seen once. The chain has TRBV24-1 and TRBJ2-1; D unresolved. Sequencing used PBMCs from the stem cell graft donor, obtained from the stem cell graft. The sequence was collected from a human donor who donated a stem cell graft to a child with acute lymphoblastic leukemia. As DNA, the CDR3 is TGTGCCACCAGTGATGGCTACAATGAGCAGTTCTTC. Translated, it gives CATSDGYNEQFF.